The 14 T cell receptor beta chains below come from one sample, sequenced in a study of T cell changes during pregnancy in multiple sclerosis. Some clones are missing from TCRdb's copy, which holds only in-frame ones; the method was immunoSEQ multiplex PCR. Among around 42,000 clones listed, more than 85% were seen once. The specimen comprised CD4+ T cells from peripheral blood mononuclear cells, sampled in the second trimester of pregnancy. These receptors all come from a female donor in good health, enrolled as a control in a pregnancy study.

The chain combines TRBV9 with TRBJ2-3; no definite D call. The CDR3 loop spans 16 amino acids. Germline V gene sequence: CDR1 SGDLS, CDR2 YYNGEE. Trimming pared 4 bases from V and 0 bases from J, leaving 15 bases between. Here the CDR3 DNA reads TGTGCCAGCAGCCGCCCCGCCACAAAGAGCACAGATACGCAGTATTTT. As protein: CASSRPATKSTDTQYF.

V and J are TRBV7-2 and TRBJ2-3, with 13 bases that match TRBD2. Germline lookup yields CDR1 SGHTA and CDR2 FQGNSA. The CDR3 loop spans 16 amino acids. With V trimmed by 3 bases and J by 2 bases, 2 bases remained unmatched. For the CDR3, the DNA is TGTGCCAGCAGCTTGGGACTAGCGGGGATCACAGATACGCAGTATTTT. Protein sequence: CASSLGLAGITDTQYF. The entire variable domain, with the rest obtained from reference TRBV7-2 and TRBJ2-3, is as follows: GAGVSQSPSNKVTEKGKDVELRCDPISGHTALYWYRQSLGQGLEFLIYFQGNSAPDKSGLPSDRFSAERTGGSVSTLTIQRTQQEDSAVYLCASSLGLAGITDTQYFGPGTRLTVL.

This chain links TRBV7-2 with TRBJ2-7, with D possibly being TRBD1 (6 bases). The germline V gene has CDR1 SGHTA and CDR2 FQGNSA. V lost 1 base to trimming and J lost 6 bases, with 16 bases between them. The CDR3 is 15 amino acids. CDR3 region: CASSLVAGASVEQYF. The DNA for the CDR3 is TGTGCCAGCAGCTTAGTTGCAGGGGCCTCTGTCGAGCAGTACTTC.

V and J are TRBV7-2 and TRBJ2-3; 8 nucleotides align to TRBD1. The V gene's germline CDR1 is SGHTA and CDR2 FQGNSA. The trim removed 4 bases at V and 8 bases at J, leaving 2 bases unmatched. The CDR3 is 12 amino acids. As DNA, the CDR3 is TGTGCCAGCAGCTCGGACAGGGCTACGCAGTATTTT. Translated: CASSSDRATQYF. Using reference TRBV7-2 and TRBJ2-3 for the parts outside the CDR3, the full variable domain is GAGVSQSPSNKVTEKGKDVELRCDPISGHTALYWYRQSLGQGLEFLIYFQGNSAPDKSGLPSDRFSAERTGGSVSTLTIQRTQQEDSAVYLCASSSDRATQYFGPGTRLTVL.

The rearrangement joins TRBV6-6 to TRBJ1-1, with D perhaps matching TRBD1 (5 bases). V was pared by 4 bases and J by 5 bases, with 14 bases between. Germline CDR1 is MNHNY and CDR2 is SVGAGI (reference sequence). This CDR3 has 14 residues. The CDR3 sequence is CASSSTGAGTEAFF. For the CDR3, the DNA is TGTGCCAGCAGTTCGACCGGGGCGGGGACTGAAGCTTTCTTT.

V and J are TRBV6-5 and TRBJ2-5; TRBD2 aligns across 10 bases. Germline CDR1 and CDR2: MNHEY and SVGAGI. This CDR3 comprises 15 residues. The junction had 8 bases not matched to a gene; V was cut back by 5 bases and J by 5 bases. This CDR3 reads CASSNPSGGWETQYF. CDR3 in DNA: TGTGCCAGCAGTAACCCTAGCGGGGGATGGGAGACCCAGTACTTC.

This clone was picked up one time. The chain has TRBV7-2 and TRBJ2-7; 7 bases align to TRBD2. The CDR3 runs 15 residues. V shed 5 bases, J shed 2 bases, and the junction held 9 bases outside the gene matches. CDR1 SGHTA and CDR2 FQGNSA come from the germline V gene. CDR3 loop: CASSRGGWLAYEQYF. CDR3 DNA sequence: TGTGCCAGCAGCCGCGGGGGTTGGCTAGCCTACGAGCAGTACTTC.

The rearrangement links TRBV18 to TRBJ1-1; D unclear. Germline loops: CDR1 KGHSH, CDR2 LQKENI. This CDR3 is built from 13 residues. V lost 3 bases and J 0 bases, leaving 5 bases between the germline ends. CDR3 region: CASSPTVNTEAFF. CDR3 nucleotide sequence: TGTGCCAGCTCACCGACTGTGAACACTGAAGCTTTCTTT.

V gene TRBV27 combines with J gene TRBJ1-6, with 9 bases lining up with TRBD1. The V and J ends lost 6 bases and 13 bases, in that order; junction bases with no gene match: 13. Germline V gives CDR1 MNHEY, CDR2 SMNVEV (reference sequence). The CDR3 is 15 amino acids. The CDR3 DNA follows: TGTGCCAGCAGGACGCCGGGACAGGGTCGTCTGCCCCTCCACTTT. It translates to CASRTPGQGRLPLHF.

The table lists this clone with a count of one. The V and J genes are TRBV6-5 and TRBJ2-7; possible D gene TRBD2, 5 bases. Germline V gene sequence: CDR1 MNHEY, CDR2 SVGAGI. The CDR3 consists of 15 residues. Trimming stripped 6 bases from V and 4 bases from J, with 19 bases between. CDR3 bases: TGTGCCAGCAGCTCCCCCGTGGCGGGTCGTTACGAGCAGTACTTC. Its protein is CASSSPVAGRYEQYF.

The chain carries TRBV11-2 and TRBJ2-1; 11 bases fit TRBD1. The CDR3 sequence is 15 residues long. Germline-derived CDR1 and CDR2 are SGHAT and FQNNGV. With 4 bases clipped from V and 3 bases from J, the junction kept 2 bases outside the gene matches. The CDR3 DNA follows: TGTGCCAGCAGCTGGGGACAGGGGGTCTACAATGAGCAGTTCTTC. It translates to CASSWGQGVYNEQFF.

This chain connects TRBV18 to TRBJ2-1; the D gene is possibly TRBD2 (5 bases). Between the trimmed V and J ends, which lost 3 bases and 5 bases, there was a span of 8 bases. Germline V gene lookup returns CDR1 KGHSH and CDR2 LQKENI. The CDR3 length is 13 residues. Here the CDR3 DNA reads TGTGCCAGCTCACCCACCGGGGACAATGAGCAGTTCTTC. Protein: CASSPTGDNEQFF.

The chain couples TRBV19 to TRBJ2-2, with 10 bases lining up with TRBD2. V lost 8 bases to trimming and J lost 1 base; unmatched junction nucleotides: 7. This CDR3 has 16 residues. CDR1 is LNHDA, CDR2 SQIVND, per germline (reference sequence). CDR3 amino acids: CASLAGVKMNTGELFF. The CDR3 nucleotides are TGTGCCAGTCTAGCGGGAGTTAAAATGAACACCGGGGAGCTGTTTTTT.

The chain recombines TRBV28 with TRBJ1-4, with a tentative D call TRBD1 (6 bases). Germline CDR1 is MDHEN and CDR2 is SYDVKM. CDR3 length equals 15 residues. V lost 7 bases to trimming and J lost 10 bases, with 22 bases between them. CDR3 sequence reads: CASTLGGPHLGKLFF. DNA of the CDR3: TGTGCCAGCACCCTAGGGGGACCCCATCTCGGAAAACTGTTTTTT.